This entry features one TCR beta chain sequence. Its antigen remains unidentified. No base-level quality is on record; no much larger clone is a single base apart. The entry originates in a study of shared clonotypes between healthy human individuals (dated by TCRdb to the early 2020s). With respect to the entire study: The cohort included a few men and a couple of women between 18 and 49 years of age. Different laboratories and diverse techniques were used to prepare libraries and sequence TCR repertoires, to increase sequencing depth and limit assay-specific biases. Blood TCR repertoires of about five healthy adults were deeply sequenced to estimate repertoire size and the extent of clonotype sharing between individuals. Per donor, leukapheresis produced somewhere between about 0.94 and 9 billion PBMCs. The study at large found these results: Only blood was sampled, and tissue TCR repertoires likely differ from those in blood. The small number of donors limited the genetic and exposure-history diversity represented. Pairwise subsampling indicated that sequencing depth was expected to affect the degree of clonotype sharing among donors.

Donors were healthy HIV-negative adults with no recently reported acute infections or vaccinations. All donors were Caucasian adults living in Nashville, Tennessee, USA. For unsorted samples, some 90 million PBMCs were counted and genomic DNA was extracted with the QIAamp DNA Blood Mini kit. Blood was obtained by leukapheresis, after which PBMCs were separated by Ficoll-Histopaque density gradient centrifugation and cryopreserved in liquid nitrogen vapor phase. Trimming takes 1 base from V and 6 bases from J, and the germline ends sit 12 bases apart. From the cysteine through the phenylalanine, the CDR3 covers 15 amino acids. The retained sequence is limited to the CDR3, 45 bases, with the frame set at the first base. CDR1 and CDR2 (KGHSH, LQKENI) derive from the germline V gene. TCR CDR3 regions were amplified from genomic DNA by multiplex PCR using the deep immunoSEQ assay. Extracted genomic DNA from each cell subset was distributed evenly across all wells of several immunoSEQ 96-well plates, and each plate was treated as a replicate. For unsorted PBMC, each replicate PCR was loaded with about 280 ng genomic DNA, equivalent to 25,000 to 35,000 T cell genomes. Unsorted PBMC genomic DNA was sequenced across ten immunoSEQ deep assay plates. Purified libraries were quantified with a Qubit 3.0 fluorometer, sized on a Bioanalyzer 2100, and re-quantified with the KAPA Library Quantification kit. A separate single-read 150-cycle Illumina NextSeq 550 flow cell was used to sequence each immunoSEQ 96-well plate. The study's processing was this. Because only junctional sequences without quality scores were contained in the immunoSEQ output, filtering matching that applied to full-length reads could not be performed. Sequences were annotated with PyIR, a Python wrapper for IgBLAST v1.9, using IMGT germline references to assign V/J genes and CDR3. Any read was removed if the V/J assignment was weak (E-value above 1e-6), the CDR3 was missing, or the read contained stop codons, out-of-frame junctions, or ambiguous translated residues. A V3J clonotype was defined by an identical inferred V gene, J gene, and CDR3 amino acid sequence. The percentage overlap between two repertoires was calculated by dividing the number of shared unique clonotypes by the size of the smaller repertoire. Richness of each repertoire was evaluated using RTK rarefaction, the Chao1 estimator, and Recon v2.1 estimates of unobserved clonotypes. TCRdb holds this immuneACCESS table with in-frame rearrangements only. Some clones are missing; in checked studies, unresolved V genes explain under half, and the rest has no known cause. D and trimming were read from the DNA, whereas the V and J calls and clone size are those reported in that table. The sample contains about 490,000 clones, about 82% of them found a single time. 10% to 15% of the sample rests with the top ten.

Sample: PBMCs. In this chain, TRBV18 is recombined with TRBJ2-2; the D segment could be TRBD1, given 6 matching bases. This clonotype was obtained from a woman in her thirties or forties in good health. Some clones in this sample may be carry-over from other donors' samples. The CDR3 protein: CASSPRAGEAGELFF. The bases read TGTGCCAGCTCACCACGTGCAGGGGAAGCCGGGGAGCTGTTTTTT.